The clone carrying this T cell receptor (beta chain) was found once. Cohort placement rested on clinical history that participants reported themselves. Two negative PCRs, clearance, or symptom resolution characterized the recovered Cohort 3 donors. Germline V CDR1 and CDR2: MNHNY, SVGAGI (reference sequence). V lost 4 bases and J 10 bases, leaving 14 bases between the germline ends. The CDR3 extends over 14 amino acids. The data stem from a study of blood T cell repertoires in COVID-19. Original processing methods: Reference gene primer amplification in the assay estimated nucleated cell counts. Clones were sequenced by immunoSEQ multiplex PCR, and TCRdb holds only the in-frame ones, with some missing. That table supplies the V and J calls and clone size; D and trimming were determined from the DNA. In the table there are approximately 350,000 clones, roughly 87% of which are singletons.

The sample consisted of PBMCs or T cells enriched from blood (not recorded which). The V and J genes are TRBV6-6 and TRBJ1-6, with D tentatively TRBD1 (6 bases). This sequence originates from a woman younger than 45 who had recovered from COVID-19. Written as DNA, the CDR3 is TGTGCCAGCAGTTCCGAAGGGGGTGGCTCACCCCTCCACTTT. Its protein is CASSSEGGGSPLHF.